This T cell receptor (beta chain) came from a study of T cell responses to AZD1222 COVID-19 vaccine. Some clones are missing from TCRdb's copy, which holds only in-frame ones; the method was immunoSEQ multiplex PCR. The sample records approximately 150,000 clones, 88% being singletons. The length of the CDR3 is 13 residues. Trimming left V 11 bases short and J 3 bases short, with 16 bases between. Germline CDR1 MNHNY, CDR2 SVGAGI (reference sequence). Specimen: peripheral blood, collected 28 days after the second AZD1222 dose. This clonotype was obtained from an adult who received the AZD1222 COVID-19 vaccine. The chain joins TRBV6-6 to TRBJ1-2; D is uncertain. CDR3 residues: CARDRADDYGYTF. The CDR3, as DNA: TGTGCCCGCGATCGGGCGGATGACTATGGCTACACCTTC.